The rows below give T cell receptor beta chains drawn from one sample of a study of T cell responses to AZD1222 COVID-19 vaccine. The data were produced by immunoSEQ multiplex PCR, yet TCRdb's version contains in-frame clones alone and is incomplete. Of approximately 100,000 clones in the sample, approximately 89% were seen once. Source: peripheral blood, taken 28 days after the second AZD1222 dose. These receptors were collected from an adult who received the AZD1222 COVID-19 vaccine. Each CDR3 is given with its conserved first and last residue. D genes are given only for firm matches. Clone size, where shown, is once, few, many, or a class for clones that have expanded.

TGCGCCAGCAGCCAAGAACGAGCGGTCCATGTTTATGAAAAACTGTTTTTT CASSQERAVHVYEKLFF - TRBV4-1 - TRBJ1-4
TGTGCCAGCAGCTTAGGGGGCACAGATACGCAGTATTTT CASSLGGTDTQYF - TRBV7-2 few TRBJ2-3
TGCGCCAGCAGCAGAGGACAGTCACCTAATGAAAAACTGTTTTTT CASSRGQSPNEKLFF - TRBV5-1 - TRBJ1-4
TGTGCCAGCAGTTTATCTCGGACAGCTTCTCGACCGCTAAACACTGAAGCTTTCTTT CASSLSRTASRPLNTEAFF - TRBV28 - TRBJ1-1
TGCGCCAGCAGCCAAGTTAGGCGGGCCAGCACAGATACGCAGTATTTT CASSQVRRASTDTQYF - TRBV4-1 once TRBJ2-3
TGTGCCAGCAGTTTACCAGGCCCTAGCAATCAGCCCCAGCATTTT CASSLPGPSNQPQHF - TRBV28 - TRBJ1-5
TGTGCCAGTAGTAGACTAGCGGGGTCTTACGAGCAGTACTTC CASSRLAGSYEQYF TRBD2 TRBV19 - TRBJ2-7
TGTGCCAGCAGACCTTTAGCTAACTATGGCTACACCTTC CASRPLANYGYTF - TRBV5-4 - TRBJ1-2
TGTGCCACCGGGCCTGGGGGCGGGAAATATAGCAATCAGCCCCAGCATTTT CATGPGGGKYSNQPQHF - TRBV19 - TRBJ1-5
TGTGCCTCAAGGGCACAGGGGTATGGCTACACCTTC CASRAQGYGYTF TRBD1 TRBV19 - TRBJ1-2
TGCGCCAGCAGCTTGGACGGAGGATTAATGAACACTGAAGCTTTCTTT CASSLDGGLMNTEAFF - TRBV5-1 - TRBJ1-1
TGTGCCATCAGTGAAAGACAGGCAGAAGCTTTCTTT CAISERQAEAFF - TRBV10-3 few TRBJ1-1
TGTGCCAGCAGCCCACCGGGCCGCGAGCAGTACTTC CASSPPGREQYF - TRBV7-8 - TRBJ2-7
TGTGCCAGCAGCCGAGACTATAACGGGGAGCAGTTCTTC CASSRDYNGEQFF - TRBV7-2 - TRBJ2-1
TGTGCCAGCGCTTCGACAGGGGGTACGGACTACGAGCAGTACTTC CASASTGGTDYEQYF TRBD1 TRBV9 - TRBJ2-7
TGCGCCAGCAGGGGACGTACGACCTATAATTCACCCCTCCACTTT CASRGRTTYNSPLHF - TRBV10-2 - TRBJ1-6
TGTGCCAGCAGCCAAGATCTCACTAGCGGGAGTAAGGATGAGCAGTTCTTC CASSQDLTSGSKDEQFF TRBD2 TRBV3-1/TRBV3-2 once TRBJ2-1
TGTGCCAGCAGCCAAGACCAGGGGAGGGAGCAGTACTTC CASSQDQGREQYF - TRBV3-1/TRBV3-2 once TRBJ2-7
TGTGCCAGCAGTTACGGGGTGGGCGGTAGCAATCAGCCCCAGCATTTT CASSYGVGGSNQPQHF - TRBV6-5 - TRBJ1-5
TGCAGCGCTACCCGGGGACAGGGGGTTGGCTACACCTTC CSATRGQGVGYTF TRBD1 TRBV29-1 - TRBJ1-2
TGTGCCAGCAGTGAAGTAGGCTATCTTGAGACCCAGTACTTC CASSEVGYLETQYF - TRBV28 once TRBJ2-5
TGTGCCACCAGCAGAGATGAGGTTTGGAGCAATCAGCCCCAGCATTTT CATSRDEVWSNQPQHF - TRBV15 - TRBJ1-5
TGTGCCAGCAGCTTAGCGGCTAGCTCCTACGAGCAGTACTTC CASSLAASSYEQYF - TRBV3-1/TRBV3-2 - TRBJ2-7
TGTGCCAGCAGCTTAGGCTCAGGGGGCAATGAGCAGTTCTTC CASSLGSGGNEQFF TRBD1 TRBV11-1 - TRBJ2-1
TGCGCCAGCAGCTACGGGACAGCAAACATTCAGTACTTC CASSYGTANIQYF TRBD1 TRBV4-3 - TRBJ2-4
TGTGCCAGCTCACCACCGGAGGGAGATCACTATGGCTACACCTTC CASSPPEGDHYGYTF - TRBV18 - TRBJ1-2
TGCGCCAGCAGTGTACTTAGCGGGATCGTTGCAGATACGCAGTATTTT CASSVLSGIVADTQYF TRBD2 TRBV10-2 - TRBJ2-3
TGTGCCACCAGTGATTCTTTGGGCCCCAGCGATACGCAGTATTTT CATSDSLGPSDTQYF - TRBV24-1 - TRBJ2-3
TGTGCCAGTAGTAGACAGGGGGATCTCTACGAGCAGTACTTC CASSRQGDLYEQYF TRBD1 TRBV19 - TRBJ2-7
TGTGCCAGCTCGGGGAACATGAACACTGAAGCTTTCTTT CASSGNMNTEAFF - TRBV2 - TRBJ1-1
TGTGCCAGCAGCCAAGATCTGGACACTGAAGCTTTCTTT CASSQDLDTEAFF - TRBV3-1/TRBV3-2 once TRBJ1-1
TGTGCCAGCAGCTTAGGGGGTTTAACCGGAAACACCATATATTTT CASSLGGLTGNTIYF - TRBV7-9 - TRBJ1-3
TGTGCCAGCAGCCGGAGCGGCACCTACGAGCAGTACTTC CASSRSGTYEQYF - TRBV5-6 once TRBJ2-7
TGTGCCAGCAGCCCCAGCGGGGGCCCTAGCACAGATACGCAGTATTTT CASSPSGGPSTDTQYF TRBD2 TRBV7-3 - TRBJ2-3
TGTGCCAGCAGCTTACGGGACAGGAGGGCCCAGTACTTC CASSLRDRRAQYF TRBD1 TRBV7-8 - TRBJ2-5
TGTGCCAGCAGTCGTTTCCCGGGAGGGGAAGTTGGGGATACGCAGTATTTT CASSRFPGGEVGDTQYF TRBD2 TRBV7-8 - TRBJ2-3
TGTGCCAGCAGCGTAGGTCGACTAGCCCACAATGAGCAGTTCTTC CASSVGRLAHNEQFF TRBD2 TRBV9 - TRBJ2-1
TGTGCCACCGCCGGGACTCGGGCCGACAATGAGCAGTTCTTC CATAGTRADNEQFF - TRBV28 once TRBJ2-1
TGTGCCAGCTCCGATGGCCTAGACACTGAAGCTTTCTTT CASSDGLDTEAFF - TRBV18 once TRBJ1-1
TGCAGTGCTAGTAGGCATAGCGGGGGCTCCTACAATGAGCAGTTCTTC CSASRHSGGSYNEQFF TRBD2 TRBV20-1 - TRBJ2-1
TGTGCCACTATATCAGGGCGGGATTCCAAAAACATTCAGTACTTC CATISGRDSKNIQYF - TRBV2 - TRBJ2-4
TGTGCCAGCAGTACCAGACAAGCTGGGGCCAACGTCCTGACTTTC CASSTRQAGANVLTF - TRBV6-5 - TRBJ2-6
TGTGCCAGCAGCTTAGCACAGGGGTCCGATACGCAGTATTTT CASSLAQGSDTQYF TRBD1 TRBV7-6 - TRBJ2-3
TGTGCCAGCAAAAGGACAGCGGACCAGCCCCAGCATTTT CASKRTADQPQHF - TRBV6-5 - TRBJ1-5